This passage covers 27 T cell receptor beta chains from one sample sequenced in a study of blood T cell repertoires in COVID-19. TCRdb keeps only in-frame clones here, not all; method: immunoSEQ multiplex PCR. The table lists about 140,000 clones, 65% to 85% of them singletons. Sequenced: peripheral blood. The receptors here all came from a woman in her fifties or sixties with acute or convalescent COVID-19.

This clone was counted a few times. J is TRBJ2-7 and V is TRBV5-6, with 8 bases aligning to TRBD1. V dropped 3 bases and J dropped 5; count of bases not matched to a gene: 10. The CDR3 spans 15 residues. Germline CDR1 is SGHDT and CDR2 is YYEEEE. The CDR3 nucleotides are TGTGCCAGCAGCTGGAGGGGGACAGGTATCAACGAGCAGTACTTC. Translated: CASSWRGTGINEQYF.

The CDR3 here is CATSDQVETQYF. The CDR3 DNA follows: TGTGCCACCAGTGATCAGGTGGAGACCCAGTACTTC. The chain links TRBV24-1 to TRBJ2-5; D uncertain. The germline V and J ends were trimmed by 3 bases and 5 bases, with 6 bases remaining between them. Germline CDR1 is KGHDR and CDR2 is SFDVKD. CDR3 length: 12 residues.

The table lists this clone with a count of one. The chain couples TRBV14 to TRBJ1-3; D not resolved. The CDR3 runs 13 residues. CDR1 is SGHDN, CDR2 FVKESK, per germline. The V end was cut by 1 base, the J end by 3 bases, with 4 bases between. The CDR3 reads CASSQAGGNTIYF. CDR3 nucleotide sequence: TGTGCCAGCAGCCAAGCGGGTGGAAACACCATATATTTT.

This clone was observed once. The chain links TRBV9 to TRBJ2-3, with 11 bases lining up with TRBD2. CDR3 length: 16 residues. V shed 2 bases and J 2 bases; nucleotides not matched to a gene: 4. CDR1 and CDR2 (germline): SGDLS, YYNGEE. The CDR3 protein is CASSVSGRAYTDTQYF. CDR3 bases: TGTGCCAGCAGCGTTAGCGGGAGGGCCTACACAGATACGCAGTATTTT.

V and J are TRBV5-5 and TRBJ2-1; no reliable D call. CDR1 is SGHKS, CDR2 YYEKEE, per germline (reference sequence). Trimming removed 0 bases from V and 0 bases from J, with 10 bases in between. This CDR3 contains 16 residues. In nucleotides, the CDR3 is TGTGCCAGCAGCTTGGCCAATTCCCACTCCTACAATGAGCAGTTCTTC. Translated, it gives CASSLANSHSYNEQFF.

The J gene is TRBJ1-2, the V gene TRBV28, with TRBD1 as a possible D gene (6 bases). Between the trimmed V and J ends, which lost 5 bases and 8 bases, there was a span of 15 bases. The V gene's germline CDR1 is MDHEN and CDR2 SYDVKM. The CDR3 covers 13 residues. The CDR3 reads CASSPPGGGGYTF. The CDR3 region has the DNA TGTGCCAGCAGTCCTCCCGGGGGGGGCGGCTACACCTTC.

This clone was detected ten times or more. The chain combines TRBV27 with TRBJ1-5; D remains ambiguous. This CDR3 region has 18 residues. The V gene lost 3 bases and the J gene lost 0 bases, with 18 bases spanning the gap. Germline CDR1 and CDR2: MNHEY and SMNVEV (reference sequence). CDR3 region: CASSFLSPTDYSNQPQHF. CDR3 DNA sequence: TGTGCCAGCAGTTTCTTGTCCCCTACAGATTATAGCAATCAGCCCCAGCATTTT.

The V and J genes are TRBV12-3 or TRBV12-4 and TRBJ1-1; D is perhaps TRBD1 (5 bases). V lost 8 bases to trimming and J lost 1 base, with 11 bases between them. CDR3 length equals 13 residues. Here the CDR3 DNA reads TGTGCCAGCGGGTTAACAGGGAACACTGAAGCTTTCTTT. This gives the protein CASGLTGNTEAFF.

The chain uses TRBV7-2 and TRBJ1-4; D is uncertain. This CDR3 has 13 residues. The germline V gene has CDR1 SGHTA and CDR2 FQGNSA. The V gene lost 5 bases and the J gene lost 8 bases, with 12 bases spanning the gap. CDR3 sequence: CASSPANGEKLFF. Written as DNA, the CDR3 is TGTGCCAGCAGCCCCGCTAACGGGGAAAAACTGTTTTTT. Filled out from reference TRBV7-2 and TRBJ1-4, the complete variable domain reads GAGVSQSPSNKVTEKGKDVELRCDPISGHTALYWYRQSLGQGLEFLIYFQGNSAPDKSGLPSDRFSAERTGGSVSTLTIQRTQQEDSAVYLCASSPANGEKLFFGSGTQLSVL.

The chain has TRBV11-3 and TRBJ2-7, with D possibly TRBD2 on 5 matching bases. With 5 bases removed from V and 3 bases from J, the gap between germline ends came to 17 bases. In germline, CDR1 is SGHNT, CDR2 YENEEA. The CDR3 totals 15 residues. The CDR3 reads CASSNPLVNDYEQYF. In DNA, the CDR3 is TGTGCCAGCAGCAATCCACTAGTGAACGACTACGAGCAGTACTTC.

The chain employs TRBV3-1 (or the pseudogene TRBV3-2) and TRBJ1-4; D unresolved. The CDR3 runs 17 residues. Trimming shortened V by 0 bases and J by 2 bases, and 13 bases separated the two germline ends. Germline CDR1 and CDR2: LGHDT and YNNKEL (reference sequence). CDR3 amino acids: CASSQDGIVTTNEKLFF. The CDR3 coding sequence is TGTGCCAGCAGCCAAGACGGGATCGTAACGACTAATGAAAAACTGTTTTTT.

The rearrangement links TRBV6-6 to TRBJ2-3; possible D gene TRBD2, 6 bases. CDR1 and CDR2 (germline): MNHNY, SVGAGI (reference sequence). The V end lost 4 bases, the J end lost 2 bases, and 13 bases lay between the germline ends. CDR3 length equals 15 residues. CDR3 sequence reads: CASSFPGTFTDTQYF. CDR3 sequence (DNA): TGTGCCAGCAGTTTCCCGGGGACTTTCACAGATACGCAGTATTTT.

This chain connects TRBV6-5 to TRBJ1-1; D is unresolved. In germline, CDR1 is MNHEY, CDR2 SVGAGI. The V and J ends lost 8 bases and 1 base respectively, with 11 bases between them. There are 13 residues in the CDR3. The CDR3 DNA sequence: TGTGCCAGCGTGTTGCAGGCGAACACTGAAGCTTTCTTT. Its translation: CASVLQANTEAFF.

CDR3 coding DNA: TGTGCCAGCAGTGAACTAGCGGGGAGCACAGATACGCAGTATTTT. It is translated as CASSELAGSTDTQYF. The chain is built from TRBV6-1 and TRBJ2-3, with 9 bases that match TRBD2. The germline gives CDR1 MNHNS, CDR2 SASEGT. The CDR3 runs 15 residues. V was pared by 2 bases and J by 0 bases, with 0 bases of the junction left unmatched.

The V and J genes are TRBV2 and TRBJ2-1; D is perhaps TRBD1 (5 bases). The ends were cut back, 7 bases at V and 6 bases at J, with 16 bases in the middle. This CDR3 spans 14 amino acids. The germline V gene has CDR1 SNHLY and CDR2 FYNNEI. CDR3 sequence: CASNGQGWGNEQFF. DNA of the CDR3: TGTGCCAGCAACGGACAAGGGTGGGGCAATGAGCAGTTCTTC.

This rearrangement joins TRBV3-1 (or the pseudogene TRBV3-2) to TRBJ2-7; no clear D. The germline V gene has CDR1 LGHDT and CDR2 YNNKEL (reference sequence). The length of the CDR3 is 16 residues. The V gene lost 0 bases and the J gene lost 3 bases, with 15 bases spanning the gap. The chain's CDR3 is CASSQESDHYYYEQYF. The CDR3 bases are TGTGCCAGCAGCCAAGAAAGCGACCACTACTACTACGAGCAGTACTTC.

About this clone itself: Other DNA sequences in the sample encode the same CDR3. The CDR3 DNA reads TGCGCCAGCAGCCAAGATTTGGGGGGCACTGAAGCTTTCTTT. Translating gives CASSQDLGGTEAFF. This chain connects TRBV4-3 to TRBJ1-1; tentatively, D is TRBD1 (5 bases). Germline CDR1 is LGHNA and CDR2 is YSLEER. This CDR3 region has 14 residues. Trimming removed 0 bases from V and 4 bases from J, with 9 bases in between.

The gene calls are TRBV10-3 and TRBJ1-4; a weak D match, TRBD1 (6 bases). V was trimmed by 8 bases and J by 2 bases, leaving 15 bases between them. The germline V gene has CDR1 ENHRY and CDR2 SYGVKD. CDR3 size: 15 residues. CDR3 nucleotides: TGTGCCATCGGGGGGGGGCCTGGGACTAATGAAAAACTGTTTTTT. Translating it yields CAIGGGPGTNEKLFF.

The chain joins TRBV7-2 to TRBJ2-7; D perhaps matches TRBD2 (5 bases). V shed 3 bases and J shed 5 bases, with 14 bases lying between them. CDR1 SGHTA and CDR2 FQGNSA come from the germline V gene. The CDR3 length is 14 residues. Here the CDR3 reads CASSFSGKDNEQYF. CDR3 bases: TGTGCCAGCAGCTTTTCCGGGAAAGATAACGAGCAGTACTTC.

This clone was detected a few times. The V call is TRBV19, the J call TRBJ2-1; D gene uncertain. V gave up 5 bases and J gave up 9 bases, with 14 bases separating them. Germline CDR1 LNHDA, CDR2 SQIVND (reference sequence). The CDR3 is made up of 13 amino acids. For the CDR3, the DNA is TGTGCCAGTAGTCCGACAAGGTCCGGTGAGCAGTTCTTC. Protein sequence: CASSPTRSGEQFF.

CDR3 sequence reads: CASSLAVERWNSPLHF. CDR3 bases: TGTGCCAGCAGCTTAGCTGTAGAGAGGTGGAATTCACCCCTCCACTTT. The chain uses TRBV7-2 and TRBJ1-6; D is undetermined. V lost 0 bases and J lost 7, with 13 bases in between. The V gene's germline CDR1 is SGHTA and CDR2 FQGNSA. The CDR3 consists of 16 residues. Based on the CDR3 plus reference TRBV7-2 and TRBJ1-6, the full variable domain is GAGVSQSPSNKVTEKGKDVELRCDPISGHTALYWYRQSLGQGLEFLIYFQGNSAPDKSGLPSDRFSAERTGGSVSTLTIQRTQQEDSAVYLCASSLAVERWNSPLHFGNGTRLTVT.

The V call is TRBV4-3, the J call TRBJ1-6; D gene unclear. This CDR3 region has 15 residues. Germline V CDR1 and CDR2: LGHNA, YSLEER. V was shortened by 0 bases and J by 7 bases, with 10 bases between the two germline ends. Here the CDR3 reads CASSQDLLPNSPLHF. The CDR3 bases are TGCGCCAGCAGCCAAGATTTACTGCCAAATTCACCCCTCCACTTT.

The rearrangement joins TRBV4-1 to TRBJ1-3; TRBD1 might be the D (5 bases). The CDR3 length is 15 residues. CDR1 is MGHRA, CDR2 YSYEKL, per germline. V lost 3 bases and J 3 bases, leaving 12 bases between the germline ends. The CDR3 sequence: CASSQDIWGGNTIYF. CDR3 nucleotides: TGCGCCAGCAGCCAGGACATTTGGGGTGGAAACACCATATATTTT.

This chain connects TRBV30 to TRBJ2-3, with 11 bases matching TRBD2. The CDR3 contains 15 residues. Trimming at V came to 7 bases and at J to 11 bases, leaving 17 bases not matched to a gene. Germline V gives CDR1 GTSNPN, CDR2 SVGIG (reference sequence). CDR3 DNA sequence: TGTGCCTACAGAGTAAGAGGCGGGACTAGCGGCCAGCAGTATTTT. Protein sequence: CAYRVRGGTSGQQYF.

The chain links TRBV2 to TRBJ2-1; D is uncertain. Germline V gene lookup returns CDR1 SNHLY and CDR2 FYNNEI. V was pared by 7 bases and J by 0 bases, with 7 bases between. This CDR3 has 13 residues. CDR3 coding DNA: TGTGCCAGCAAGGAGAGCTCCTACAATGAGCAGTTCTTC. Its translation is CASKESSYNEQFF.

CDR3: CASSAVRDTNTDTQYF. CDR3 bases: TGTGCCAGCTCAGCTGTCCGGGACACCAACACAGATACGCAGTATTTT. The chain employs TRBV18 and TRBJ2-3, with D possibly matching TRBD1 (6 bases). Trimming removed 5 bases from V and 2 bases from J, with 17 bases in between. This CDR3 has 16 residues. Germline V gene data show CDR1 as KGHSH and CDR2 as LQKENI.

The genes are TRBV28 and TRBJ2-3, with TRBD2 matching 8 bases. Germline V gene data show CDR1 as MDHEN and CDR2 as SYDVKM. The CDR3 is 16 residues long. V lost 4 bases and J lost 3; bases outside the gene matches: 9. CDR3 region: CASSSRAGVGTDTQYF. The CDR3 DNA is TGTGCCAGCAGTTCCAGAGCGGGAGTTGGGACAGATACGCAGTATTTT.